Listed here are 5 T cell receptor beta chains from one sample, sequenced in a study of blood T cell repertoires in COVID-19. Profiling relied on immunoSEQ multiplex PCR, and the TCRdb table lists in-frame clones only, not all of them. The sample yields roughly 72,000 clones, about four fifths seen once. The material sequenced was peripheral blood. The receptors were sampled from a man aged 65-85 years who had recovered from COVID-19.

This clone was detected only a few times. The rearrangement links TRBV12-5 to TRBJ1-5, with D unclear. Per germline, CDR1 LGHNT and CDR2 FRNRAP. The CDR3 length is 14 residues. Trimming took 4 bases from V and 5 from J, leaving 12 bases between them. The chain's CDR3 is CASGSKDQDQPQHF. The CDR3 DNA sequence: TGTGCTAGTGGTTCCAAAGACCAGGATCAGCCCCAGCATTTT.

This rearrangement joins TRBV12-5 to TRBJ2-1; 14 bases fit TRBD2. CDR1 and CDR2 from the germline V gene are LGHNT and FRNRAP. The CDR3 spans 15 residues. J was trimmed by 7 bases and V by 6 bases; bases with no gene match: 5. CDR3 DNA: TGTGCTAGTGGCGGACTAGCGGGGGGCATGAATGAGCAGTTCTTC. Translated, it gives CASGGLAGGMNEQFF.

In its sample, this clone was seen once. The chain uses TRBV19 and TRBJ2-1, with a tentative D call TRBD1 (6 bases). Germline V CDR1 and CDR2: LNHDA, SQIVND (reference sequence). Trimming took 3 bases from V and 4 from J, leaving 13 bases between them. The CDR3 consists of 15 residues. This CDR3 reads CASSIFGQKYNEQFF. CDR3 nucleotides: TGTGCCAGTAGTATTTTTGGACAGAAGTACAATGAGCAGTTCTTC.

This clone was detected once. J is TRBJ2-5 and V is TRBV7-2; 9 bases agree with TRBD2. This CDR3 contains 14 residues. Per the germline V gene, CDR1 is SGHTA and CDR2 is FQGNSA. The junction had 1 base not matched to a gene; V was cut back by 3 bases and J by 2 bases. Here the CDR3 DNA reads TGTGCCAGCAGCTTTAGCGGGGGACAAGAGACCCAGTACTTC. This translates into CASSFSGGQETQYF.

In its sample, this clone was seen a few times. This chain links TRBV5-1 with TRBJ1-6, with 7 bases that match TRBD1. Germline CDR1 reads SGHRS; CDR2 reads YFSETQ. The CDR3 is made up of 16 amino acids. The ends lost 4 bases at V and 3 bases at J; junction bases unmatched: 7. CDR3 loop: CASSVGDSNYNSPLHF. For the CDR3, the DNA is TGCGCCAGCAGCGTAGGGGACAGCAACTATAATTCACCCCTCCACTTT.